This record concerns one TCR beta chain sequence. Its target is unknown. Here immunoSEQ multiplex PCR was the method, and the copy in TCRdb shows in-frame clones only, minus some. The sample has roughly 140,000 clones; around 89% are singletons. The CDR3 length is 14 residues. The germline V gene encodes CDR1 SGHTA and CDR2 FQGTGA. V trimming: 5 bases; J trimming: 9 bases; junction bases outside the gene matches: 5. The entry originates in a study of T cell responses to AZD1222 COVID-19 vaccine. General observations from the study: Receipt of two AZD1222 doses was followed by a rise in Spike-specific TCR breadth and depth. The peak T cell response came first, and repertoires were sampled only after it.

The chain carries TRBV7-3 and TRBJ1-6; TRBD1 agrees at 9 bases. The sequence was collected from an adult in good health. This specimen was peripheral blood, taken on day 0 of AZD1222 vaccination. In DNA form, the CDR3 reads TGTGCCAGCAGCGTGACAGGGGGTAGTTCACCCCTCCACTTT. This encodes CASSVTGGSSPLHF.